The next 17 T cell receptor beta chains were all read from a single sample in a study of blood T cells in healthy people across ages. It was with a sample-barcoded 5' primer and a J-beta primer mix that a second PCR of roughly 7 to 12 cycles was run. TCRdb reprocessed the 5' RACE reads via MiXCR and lists one record per CDR3 protein. This table holds around 400,000 distinct CDR3 sequences, 50% to 60% found once. Sequences were obtained from blood. These receptors were obtained from a man between 60 and 70 years old in good health.

This clonotype has ten or more counts. CDR3 sequence reads: CASSEPGLAGGGHNNEQFF. CDR3 nucleotides: TGTGCCAGCAGTGAGCCGGGACTAGCGGGGGGGGGGCACAACAATGAGCAGTTCTTC. The chain uses TRBV2 and TRBJ2-1, with TRBD2 matching 16 bases. The length of the CDR3 is 19 residues. CDR1 is SNHLY and CDR2 is FYNNEI in the germline V gene. V lost 3 bases and J lost 5; bases outside the gene matches: 10.

The rearrangement joins TRBV11-1 to TRBJ2-1, with TRBD2 matching 12 bases. This CDR3 has 21 residues. Germline V gene lookup returns CDR1 SGHAT and CDR2 FQDESV (reference sequence). Trimming took 0 bases from V and 1 from J; bases not matched to a gene: 13. The CDR3 loop reads CASSLAVGLAGGPKSYNEQFF. In nucleotides, the CDR3 is TGTGCCAGCAGCTTAGCTGTGGGGCTAGCGGGGGGGCCGAAGTCCTACAATGAGCAGTTCTTC.

This chain joins TRBV6-5 and TRBJ2-6; 9 bases are shared with TRBD1. CDR1 is MNHEY, CDR2 SVGAGI, per germline. Trimming removed 4 bases from V and 2 bases from J; junction bases left unmatched: 0. The CDR3 contains 15 residues. CDR3 residues: CASSWTGAGANVLTF. The CDR3 DNA is TGTGCCAGCAGTTGGACAGGGGCTGGGGCCAACGTCCTGACTTTC.

The chain has TRBV20-1 and TRBJ2-3; 14 positions agree with TRBD2. The V segment lost 6 bases and the J segment 2 bases; nucleotides outside the gene matches: 16. Per germline, CDR1 DFQATT and CDR2 SNEGSKA (reference sequence). The CDR3 is 19 residues long. The DNA for the CDR3 is TGCAGTGCCCTATCCGGACTAGCGGGAGGTCACCGCAACACAGATACGCAGTATTTT. Amino acid sequence: CSALSGLAGGHRNTDTQYF.

The V and J genes are TRBV20-1 and TRBJ2-4; tentatively, D is TRBD2 (6 bases). The CDR3 is 15 amino acids. The V gene's germline CDR1 is DFQATT and CDR2 SNEGSKA (reference sequence). V lost 6 bases, J lost 1 base, and 16 bases lay in between. CDR3 in DNA: TGCAGTGCCGCGGACGGCGGGGCTGCCAAAAACATTCAGTACTTC. Translated: CSAADGGAAKNIQYF.

This clonotype has only a few counts. This chain links TRBV20-1 with TRBJ2-1; tentatively, D is TRBD1 or TRBD2 (6 bases each). CDR3 size: 18 residues. Deletions cut 5 bases from V and 9 bases from J, with 32 bases between. Germline CDR1 is DFQATT and CDR2 is SNEGSKA (reference sequence). CDR3 loop: CSALSSRFGAGVGGEQFF. The CDR3 DNA reads as TGCAGTGCTCTCTCCTCTAGGTTCGGAGCGGGCGTAGGGGGTGAGCAGTTCTTC.

This clonotype came up many times. This may stem from a read error, because a much larger clone lies one nucleotide away. J is TRBJ1-6 and V is TRBV6-5; TRBD1 matches at 9 bases. V shed 5 bases, J shed 9 bases, and the junction held 5 bases outside the gene matches. The CDR3 runs 14 residues. Per the germline V gene, CDR1 is MNHEY and CDR2 is SVGAGI. CDR3 amino acids: CASSDRGAGSPLHF. For the CDR3, the DNA is TGTGCCAGCAGTGACAGGGGGGCGGGTTCACCCCTCCACTTT.

Only a few counts were recorded for this clonotype. The V gene is TRBV4-2, the J gene TRBJ2-5, with 8 positions matching TRBD2. The CDR3 has 16 residues. J gave up 5 bases and V 1 base, and 9 bases lay outside the gene matches. Germline V lookup: CDR1 LGHNA, CDR2 YNFKEQ. The CDR3 coding sequence is TGTGCCAGCAGCCAAGCCCAGGCGGGGGGATGGGAGACCCAGTACTTC. Translating gives CASSQAQAGGWETQYF.

This clonotype was detected once. V is TRBV10-3 and J is TRBJ1-5, with D possibly matching TRBD1 (5 bases). This CDR3 is 15 amino acids long. The V gene lost 0 bases and the J gene lost 0 bases, with 6 bases spanning the gap. Per germline, CDR1 ENHRY and CDR2 SYGVKD. The CDR3 reads CAISESGVSNQPQHF. The CDR3 bases are TGTGCCATCAGTGAGTCAGGGGTTAGCAATCAGCCCCAGCATTTT.

This clonotype was counted a single time. J is TRBJ2-5 and V is TRBV20-1, with D uncertain. The V end was cut by 7 bases, the J end by 4 bases, with 13 bases between. In germline, CDR1 is DFQATT, CDR2 SNEGSKA (reference sequence). This CDR3 contains 12 residues. In DNA, the CDR3 is TGCAGTGGTCACGCCTCTCTAGAGACCCAGTACTTC. Protein sequence: CSGHASLETQYF.

This clonotype came up a few times. The chain employs TRBV5-1 and TRBJ2-5; no firm D call. Germline values: CDR1 SGHRS, CDR2 YFSETQ. Trimming shortened V by 2 bases and J by 4 bases, and 6 bases separated the two germline ends. CDR3 length equals 12 residues. CDR3 sequence (DNA): TGCGCCAGCAGCTTTGAAGGAGAGACCCAGTACTTC. It encodes CASSFEGETQYF.

This chain links TRBV20-1 with TRBJ2-1, with a possible D match to TRBD1 (6 bases). The CDR3 has 12 residues. V shed 4 bases and J shed 8 bases, with 12 bases lying between them. Germline values: CDR1 DFQATT, CDR2 SNEGSKA (reference sequence). The chain's CDR3 is CSATSGAHEQFF. The CDR3 nucleotides read TGCAGTGCTACATCAGGGGCTCATGAGCAGTTCTTC.

The rearrangement joins TRBV7-2 to TRBJ2-1; TRBD2 matches 10 bases. V lost 5 bases, J lost 8 bases, and 12 bases stayed unmatched. Germline CDR1 reads SGHTA; CDR2 reads FQGNSA. The CDR3 contains 16 residues. The CDR3 sequence is CASSRGKKREGDEQFF. As DNA, the CDR3 is TGTGCCAGCAGCCGGGGGAAAAAGCGGGAGGGCGATGAGCAGTTCTTC.

This rearrangement joins TRBV12-3 or TRBV12-4 to TRBJ2-3; 9 nucleotides match TRBD1. With 3 bases clipped from V and 4 bases from J, the junction kept 5 bases outside the gene matches. This CDR3 has 15 residues. CDR3 protein: CASSFRTGGADTQYF. The CDR3 DNA follows: TGTGCCAGCAGTTTCCGTACAGGGGGCGCAGATACGCAGTATTTT.

The sample holds a few counts of this clonotype. V and J are TRBV29-1 and TRBJ2-5; 7 positions agree with TRBD2. The CDR3 runs to 13 residues. The V segment lost 7 bases and the J segment 4 bases; nucleotides outside the gene matches: 9. Looked up from germline, CDR1 is SQVTM and CDR2 is ANQGSEA. The CDR3 loop reads CSADGGVRETQYF. CDR3 in DNA: TGCAGCGCCGATGGGGGGGTAAGAGAGACCCAGTACTTC.

Only one count was recorded for this clonotype. The chain is built from TRBV20-1 and TRBJ2-1; D gene ambiguous. The germline gives CDR1 DFQATT, CDR2 SNEGSKA (reference sequence). V lost 5 bases, J lost 0 bases, and 5 bases lay in between. The CDR3 sequence is 12 residues long. This CDR3 reads CSALSSYNEQFF. In DNA, the CDR3 is TGCAGTGCTTTGAGCTCCTACAATGAGCAGTTCTTC.

The rearrangement links TRBV7-9 to TRBJ2-7; either TRBD1 or TRBD2 may supply D (5 bases each). The CDR3 contains 15 residues. Deletions cut 1 base from V and 2 bases from J, with 12 bases between. The germline gives CDR1 SEHNR, CDR2 FQNEAQ (reference sequence). The CDR3 is CASSLEAGDAYEQYF. The CDR3 region has the DNA TGTGCCAGCAGCTTAGAGGCCGGGGACGCCTACGAGCAGTACTTC.